This TCR beta chain came from a study of cytomegalovirus exposure and HLA in healthy donors. Germline loops: CDR1 MNHEY, CDR2 SMNVEV (reference sequence). There are 15 residues in the CDR3. V dropped 6 bases and J dropped 2 bases, with 13 bases sitting between them. Overall study findings and caveats: According to the study, around 150 TCR beta chains were cytomegalovirus-associated.

The PCR used 60 Vbeta and 13 Jbeta primers. The data were produced by immunoSEQ multiplex PCR, yet TCRdb's version contains in-frame clones alone and is incomplete. The table includes some 150,000 clones, 87% detected once. Points on this clone: No antigen is known for it.

The genes are TRBV27 and TRBJ2-2; a possible D gene is TRBD1 (6 bases). The sample consisted of PBMCs. The TCR sequence derives from a woman in her 30s in good health and CMV-seronegative. This CDR3 is CASSGQLLNTGELFF. The CDR3 nucleotides read TGTGCCAGCAGCGGACAGCTGCTCAACACCGGGGAGCTGTTTTTT.